This TCR beta chain emerged from a study of identical twins' blood T cells. This clonotype was detected a few times. What it binds is unknown. The study, taken as a whole, reports: Mainly, cloneset size products determined shared clonotypes, twins included. Abundant TCRbeta CDR3s overlapped more between twins than with unrelated donors.

Each TCR cDNA library carried sample-specific barcodes on both ends. Original data processing: Each library had roughly 2.2 to 4 million CDR3 reads and about 100,000 to nearly 500,000 clonotypes. One entry per CDR3 protein, called by TCRdb with MiXCR from the 5' RACE reads. TCRdb, rather than the study authors, made the V and J calls. Altogether roughly 380,000 distinct CDR3 sequences are present, around 30% being singletons, with the ten largest covering roughly 5.5%. V was pared by 0 bases and J by 6 bases, with 11 bases between. This CDR3 is built from 13 residues. In germline, CDR1 is DFQATT, CDR2 SNEGSKA (reference sequence).

The sample comprised PBMCs. The clonotype comes from a woman aged 18-50 years in good health. The rearrangement uses TRBV20-1 and TRBJ1-1; TRBD1 might be the D (5 bases). Here the CDR3 reads CSARDYPGSEAFF. As DNA, the CDR3 is TGCAGTGCTAGAGATTACCCAGGGTCTGAAGCTTTCTTT.